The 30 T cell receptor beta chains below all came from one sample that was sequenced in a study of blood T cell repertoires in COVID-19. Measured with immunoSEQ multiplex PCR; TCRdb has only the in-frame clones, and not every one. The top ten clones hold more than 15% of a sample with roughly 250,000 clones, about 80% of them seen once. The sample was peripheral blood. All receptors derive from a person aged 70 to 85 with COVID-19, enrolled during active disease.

This CDR3 reads CASSQTVATYNEQFF. CDR3 DNA sequence: TGCGCCAGCAGCCAGACAGTAGCCACCTACAATGAGCAGTTCTTC. J is TRBJ2-1 and V is TRBV4-3; maybe TRBD1 (5 bases). Trimming removed 3 bases from V and 2 bases from J, with 11 bases in between. Germline V gene data show CDR1 as LGHNA and CDR2 as YSLEER. The CDR3 has 15 amino acids.

The CDR3 sequence: CSASPGQGADEQYF. CDR3 DNA: TGCAGTGCTAGTCCTGGGCAGGGGGCGGACGAGCAGTACTTC. This sequence joins TRBV20-1 and TRBJ2-7, with 8 bases fitting TRBD1. V shed 3 bases, J shed 5 bases, and the junction held 9 bases outside the gene matches. Germline lookup yields CDR1 DFQATT and CDR2 SNEGSKA (reference sequence). The CDR3 covers 14 residues.

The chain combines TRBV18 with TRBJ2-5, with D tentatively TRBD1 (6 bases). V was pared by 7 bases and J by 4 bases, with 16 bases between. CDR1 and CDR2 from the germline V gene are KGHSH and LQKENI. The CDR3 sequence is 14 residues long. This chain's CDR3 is CASLGTRGGETQYF. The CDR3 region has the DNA TGTGCCAGCTTGGGGACACGGGGCGGAGAGACCCAGTACTTC.

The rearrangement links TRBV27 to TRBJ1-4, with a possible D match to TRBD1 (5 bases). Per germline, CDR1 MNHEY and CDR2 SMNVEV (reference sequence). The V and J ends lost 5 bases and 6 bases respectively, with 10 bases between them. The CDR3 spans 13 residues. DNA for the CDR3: TGTGCCAGCAGTCCGGGGGAGGATGAAAAACTGTTTTTT. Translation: CASSPGEDEKLFF. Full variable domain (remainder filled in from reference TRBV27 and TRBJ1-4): EAQVTQNPRYLITVTGKKLTVTCSQNMNHEYMSWYRQDPGLGLRQIYYSMNVEVTDKGDVPEGYKVSRKEKRNFPLILESPSPNQTSLYFCASSPGEDEKLFFGSGTQLSVL.

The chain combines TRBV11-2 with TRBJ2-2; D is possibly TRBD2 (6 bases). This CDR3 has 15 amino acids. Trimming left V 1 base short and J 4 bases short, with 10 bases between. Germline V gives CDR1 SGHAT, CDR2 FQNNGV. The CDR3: CASSLVGGVTGELFF. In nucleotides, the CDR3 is TGTGCCAGCAGCTTAGTCGGGGGAGTCACCGGGGAGCTGTTTTTT.

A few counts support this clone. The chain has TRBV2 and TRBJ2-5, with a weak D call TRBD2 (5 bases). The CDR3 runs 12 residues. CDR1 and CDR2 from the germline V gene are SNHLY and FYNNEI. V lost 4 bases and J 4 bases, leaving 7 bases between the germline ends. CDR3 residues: CASSAAGETQYF. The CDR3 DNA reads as TGTGCCAGCAGTGCCGCGGGAGAGACCCAGTACTTC.

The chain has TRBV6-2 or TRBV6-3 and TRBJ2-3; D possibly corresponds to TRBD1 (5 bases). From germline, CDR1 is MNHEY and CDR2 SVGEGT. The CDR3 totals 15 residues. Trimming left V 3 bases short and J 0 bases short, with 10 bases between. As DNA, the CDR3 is TGTGCCAGCAGTTATCGCAGGGCTAGCACAGATACGCAGTATTTT. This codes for CASSYRRASTDTQYF.

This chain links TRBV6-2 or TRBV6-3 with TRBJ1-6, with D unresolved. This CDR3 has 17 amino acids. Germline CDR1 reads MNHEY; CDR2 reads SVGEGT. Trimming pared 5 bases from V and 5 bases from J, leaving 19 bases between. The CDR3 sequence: CASSTRPGIQNNSPLHF. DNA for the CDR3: TGTGCCAGCAGTACACGTCCGGGGATCCAAAATAATTCACCCCTCCACTTT.

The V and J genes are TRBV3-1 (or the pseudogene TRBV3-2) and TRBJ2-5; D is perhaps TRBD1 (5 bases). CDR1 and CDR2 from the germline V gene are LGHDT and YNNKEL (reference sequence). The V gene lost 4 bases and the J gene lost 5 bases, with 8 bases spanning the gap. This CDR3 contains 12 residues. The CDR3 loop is CASSPGWETQYF. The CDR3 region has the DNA TGTGCCAGCAGCCCAGGGTGGGAGACCCAGTACTTC.

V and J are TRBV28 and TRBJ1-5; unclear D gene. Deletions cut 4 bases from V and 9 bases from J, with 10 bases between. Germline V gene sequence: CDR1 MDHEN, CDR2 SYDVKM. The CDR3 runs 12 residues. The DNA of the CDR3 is TGTGCCAGCAGTTCTCTACTACGGCCCCAGCATTTT. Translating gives CASSSLLRPQHF. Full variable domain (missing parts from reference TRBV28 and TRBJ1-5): DVKVTQSSRYLVKRTGEKVFLECVQDMDHENMFWYRQDPGLGLRLIYFSYDVKMKEKGDIPEGYSVSREKKERFSLILESASTNQTSMYLCASSSLLRPQHFGDGTRLSIL.

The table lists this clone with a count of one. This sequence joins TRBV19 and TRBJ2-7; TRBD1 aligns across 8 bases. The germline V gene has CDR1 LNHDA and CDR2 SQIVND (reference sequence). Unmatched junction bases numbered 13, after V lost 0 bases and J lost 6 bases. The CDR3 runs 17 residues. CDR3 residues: CASSIDLRQGAYVEQYF. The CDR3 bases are TGTGCCAGTAGTATAGATTTACGGCAGGGGGCGTACGTCGAGCAGTACTTC. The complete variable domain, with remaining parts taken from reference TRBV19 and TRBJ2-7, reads DGGITQSPKYLFRKEGQNVTLSCEQNLNHDAMYWYRQDPGQGLRLIYYSQIVNDFQKGDIAEGYSVSREKKESFPLTVTSAQKNPTAFYLCASSIDLRQGAYVEQYFGPGTRLTVT.

The CDR3 region has the DNA TGTGCCAGTAGTATGAGGGGGGGCGCAGAGACCCAGTACTTC. Its translation: CASSMRGGAETQYF. This sequence joins TRBV19 and TRBJ2-5; maybe TRBD2 (7 bases). Germline V lookup: CDR1 LNHDA, CDR2 SQIVND (reference sequence). The CDR3 sequence is 14 residues long. V was cut by 3 bases and J by 4 bases, with 12 bases left in between.

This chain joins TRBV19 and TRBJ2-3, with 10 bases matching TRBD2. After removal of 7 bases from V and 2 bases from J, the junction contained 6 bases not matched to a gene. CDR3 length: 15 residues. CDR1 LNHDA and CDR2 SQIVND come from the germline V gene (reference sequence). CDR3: CASTSLAGDTDTQYF. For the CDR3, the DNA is TGTGCCAGTACTTCCCTAGCGGGAGACACAGATACGCAGTATTTT.

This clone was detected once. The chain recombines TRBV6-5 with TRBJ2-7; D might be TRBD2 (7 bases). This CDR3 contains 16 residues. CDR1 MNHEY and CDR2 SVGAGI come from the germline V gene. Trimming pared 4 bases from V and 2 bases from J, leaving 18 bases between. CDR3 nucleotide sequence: TGTGCCAGCAGTTGGGGGGGGCCCGGAGAAGCCTACGAGCAGTACTTC. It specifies CASSWGGPGEAYEQYF.

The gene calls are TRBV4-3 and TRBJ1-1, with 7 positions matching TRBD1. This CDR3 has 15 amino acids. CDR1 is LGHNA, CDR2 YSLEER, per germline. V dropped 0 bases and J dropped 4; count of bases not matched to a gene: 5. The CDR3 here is CASSQEGGFGTEAFF. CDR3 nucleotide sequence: TGCGCCAGCAGCCAAGAAGGGGGCTTCGGCACTGAAGCTTTCTTT.

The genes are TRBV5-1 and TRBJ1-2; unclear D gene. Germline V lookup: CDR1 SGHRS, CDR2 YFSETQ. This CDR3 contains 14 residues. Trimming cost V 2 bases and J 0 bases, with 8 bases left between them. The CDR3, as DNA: TGCGCCAGCAGCTTTAATCCCCCTAACTATGGCTACACCTTC. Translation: CASSFNPPNYGYTF. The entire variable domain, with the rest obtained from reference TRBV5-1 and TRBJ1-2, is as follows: KAGVTQTPRYLIKTRGQQVTLSCSPISGHRSVSWYQQTPGQGLQFLFEYFSETQRNKGNFPGRFSGRQFSNSRSEMNVSTLELGDSALYLCASSFNPPNYGYTFGSGTRLTVV.

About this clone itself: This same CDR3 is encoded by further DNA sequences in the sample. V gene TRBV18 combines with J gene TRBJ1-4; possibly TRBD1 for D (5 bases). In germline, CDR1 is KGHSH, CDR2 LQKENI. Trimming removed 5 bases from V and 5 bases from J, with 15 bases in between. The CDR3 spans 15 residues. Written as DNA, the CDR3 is TGTGCCAGCTCAGAGACCGGGACTGGGAATGAAAAACTGTTTTTT. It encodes CASSETGTGNEKLFF.

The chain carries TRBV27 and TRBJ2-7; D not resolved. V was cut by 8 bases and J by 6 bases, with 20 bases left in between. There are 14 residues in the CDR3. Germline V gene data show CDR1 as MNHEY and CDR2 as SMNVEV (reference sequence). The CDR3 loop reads CASRNLGMTGEQYF. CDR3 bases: TGTGCCAGCCGAAATCTAGGAATGACGGGCGAGCAGTACTTC.

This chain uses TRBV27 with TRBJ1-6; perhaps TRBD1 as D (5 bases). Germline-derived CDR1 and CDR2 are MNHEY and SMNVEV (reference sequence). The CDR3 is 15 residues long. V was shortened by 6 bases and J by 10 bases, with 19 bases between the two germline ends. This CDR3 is CASSPGHSVYSPLHF. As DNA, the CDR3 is TGTGCCAGCAGCCCCGGACACTCGGTGTACTCACCCCTCCACTTT.

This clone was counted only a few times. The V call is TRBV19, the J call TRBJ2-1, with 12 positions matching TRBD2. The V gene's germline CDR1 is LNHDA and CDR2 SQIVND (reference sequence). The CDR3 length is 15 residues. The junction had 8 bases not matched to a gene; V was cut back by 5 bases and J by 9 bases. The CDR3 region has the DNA TGTGCCAGTAGTCCACCTAGCGGGAGGGCCCCTGAGCAGTTCTTC. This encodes CASSPPSGRAPEQFF.

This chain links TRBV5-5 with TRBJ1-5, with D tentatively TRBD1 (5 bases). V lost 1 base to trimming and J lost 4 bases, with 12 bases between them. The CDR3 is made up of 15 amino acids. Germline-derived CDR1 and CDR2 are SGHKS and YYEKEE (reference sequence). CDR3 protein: CASSLTGEGNQPQHF. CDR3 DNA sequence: TGTGCCAGCAGCTTGACGGGGGAGGGAAATCAGCCCCAGCATTTT. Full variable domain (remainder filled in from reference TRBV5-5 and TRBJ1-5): DAGVTQSPTHLIKTRGQQVTLRCSPISGHKSVSWYQQVLGQGPQFIFQYYEKEERGRGNFPDRFSARQFPNYSSELNVNALLLGDSALYLCASSLTGEGNQPQHFGDGTRLSIL.

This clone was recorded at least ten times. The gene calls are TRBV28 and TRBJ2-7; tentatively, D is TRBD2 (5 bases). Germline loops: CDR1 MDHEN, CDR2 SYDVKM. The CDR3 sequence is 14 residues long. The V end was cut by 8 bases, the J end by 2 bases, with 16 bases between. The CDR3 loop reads CASSHSGYAYEQYF. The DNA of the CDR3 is TGTGCCAGCTCCCACTCGGGATACGCCTACGAGCAGTACTTC.

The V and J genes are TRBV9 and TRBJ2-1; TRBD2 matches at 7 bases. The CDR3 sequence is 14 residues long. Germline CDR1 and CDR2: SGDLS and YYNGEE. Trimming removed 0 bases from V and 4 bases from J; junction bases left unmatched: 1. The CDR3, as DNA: TGTGCCAGCAGCGTAGTGGGGGGGTACAATGAGCAGTTCTTC. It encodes CASSVVGGYNEQFF.

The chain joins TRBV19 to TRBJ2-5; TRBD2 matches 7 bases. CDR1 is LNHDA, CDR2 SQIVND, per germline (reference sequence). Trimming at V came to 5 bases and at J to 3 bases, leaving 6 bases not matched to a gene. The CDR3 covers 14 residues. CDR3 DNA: TGTGCCAGTAGTGACACTAGCGCCGAAGAGACCCAGTACTTC. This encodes CASSDTSAEETQYF.

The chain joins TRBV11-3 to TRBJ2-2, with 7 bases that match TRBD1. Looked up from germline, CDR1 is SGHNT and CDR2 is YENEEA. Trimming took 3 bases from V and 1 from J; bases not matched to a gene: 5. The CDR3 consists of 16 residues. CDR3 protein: CASSLFGTENTGELFF. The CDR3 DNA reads TGTGCCAGCAGCTTGTTTGGGACAGAGAACACCGGGGAGCTGTTTTTT. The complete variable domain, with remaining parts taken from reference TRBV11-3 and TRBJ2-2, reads EAGVVQSPRYKIIEKKQPVAFWCNPISGHNTLYWYLQNLGQGPELLIRYENEEAVDDSQLPKDRFSAERLKGVDSTLKIQPAELGDSAVYLCASSLFGTENTGELFFGEGSRLTVL.

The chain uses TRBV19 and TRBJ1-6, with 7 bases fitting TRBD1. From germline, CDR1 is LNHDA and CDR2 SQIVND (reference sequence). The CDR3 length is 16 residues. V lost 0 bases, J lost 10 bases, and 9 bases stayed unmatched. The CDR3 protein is CASSIDRTGSVSPLHF. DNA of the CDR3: TGTGCCAGTAGTATAGATCGGACAGGCTCCGTGTCACCCCTCCACTTT.

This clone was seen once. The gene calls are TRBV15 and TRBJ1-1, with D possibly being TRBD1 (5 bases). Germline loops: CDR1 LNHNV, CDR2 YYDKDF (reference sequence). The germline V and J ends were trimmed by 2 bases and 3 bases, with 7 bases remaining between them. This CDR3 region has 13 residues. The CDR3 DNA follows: TGTGCCACCAGCAGACAGGGATACACTGAAGCTTTCTTT. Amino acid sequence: CATSRQGYTEAFF.

This CDR3 reads CASSPDRGGAFF. The CDR3 coding sequence is TGTGCCAGCAGCCCTGACCGCGGGGGGGCTTTCTTT. This sequence joins TRBV11-2 and TRBJ1-1; D is possibly TRBD1 (5 bases). The CDR3 consists of 12 residues. V lost 5 bases, J lost 11 bases, and 15 bases lay in between. Germline V CDR1 and CDR2: SGHAT, FQNNGV. The whole variable domain, filled in from reference TRBV11-2 and TRBJ1-1, reads EAGVAQSPRYKIIEKRQSVAFWCNPISGHATLYWYQQILGQGPKLLIQFQNNGVVDDSQLPKDRFSAERLKGVDSTLKIQPAKLEDSAVYLCASSPDRGGAFFGQGTRLTVV.

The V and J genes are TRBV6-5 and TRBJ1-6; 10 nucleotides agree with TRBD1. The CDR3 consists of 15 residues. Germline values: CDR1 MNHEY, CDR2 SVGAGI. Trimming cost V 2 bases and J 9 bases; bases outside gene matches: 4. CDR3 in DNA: TGTGCCAGCAGTTACGCCAGGACAGGGGGTTCACCCCTCCACTTT. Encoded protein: CASSYARTGGSPLHF.

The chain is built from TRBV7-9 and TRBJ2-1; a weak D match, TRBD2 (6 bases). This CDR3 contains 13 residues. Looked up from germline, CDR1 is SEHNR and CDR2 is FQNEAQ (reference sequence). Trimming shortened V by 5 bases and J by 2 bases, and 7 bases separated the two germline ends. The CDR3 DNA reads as TGTGCCAGCAGCGGACTACCCTACAATGAGCAGTTCTTC. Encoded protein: CASSGLPYNEQFF.